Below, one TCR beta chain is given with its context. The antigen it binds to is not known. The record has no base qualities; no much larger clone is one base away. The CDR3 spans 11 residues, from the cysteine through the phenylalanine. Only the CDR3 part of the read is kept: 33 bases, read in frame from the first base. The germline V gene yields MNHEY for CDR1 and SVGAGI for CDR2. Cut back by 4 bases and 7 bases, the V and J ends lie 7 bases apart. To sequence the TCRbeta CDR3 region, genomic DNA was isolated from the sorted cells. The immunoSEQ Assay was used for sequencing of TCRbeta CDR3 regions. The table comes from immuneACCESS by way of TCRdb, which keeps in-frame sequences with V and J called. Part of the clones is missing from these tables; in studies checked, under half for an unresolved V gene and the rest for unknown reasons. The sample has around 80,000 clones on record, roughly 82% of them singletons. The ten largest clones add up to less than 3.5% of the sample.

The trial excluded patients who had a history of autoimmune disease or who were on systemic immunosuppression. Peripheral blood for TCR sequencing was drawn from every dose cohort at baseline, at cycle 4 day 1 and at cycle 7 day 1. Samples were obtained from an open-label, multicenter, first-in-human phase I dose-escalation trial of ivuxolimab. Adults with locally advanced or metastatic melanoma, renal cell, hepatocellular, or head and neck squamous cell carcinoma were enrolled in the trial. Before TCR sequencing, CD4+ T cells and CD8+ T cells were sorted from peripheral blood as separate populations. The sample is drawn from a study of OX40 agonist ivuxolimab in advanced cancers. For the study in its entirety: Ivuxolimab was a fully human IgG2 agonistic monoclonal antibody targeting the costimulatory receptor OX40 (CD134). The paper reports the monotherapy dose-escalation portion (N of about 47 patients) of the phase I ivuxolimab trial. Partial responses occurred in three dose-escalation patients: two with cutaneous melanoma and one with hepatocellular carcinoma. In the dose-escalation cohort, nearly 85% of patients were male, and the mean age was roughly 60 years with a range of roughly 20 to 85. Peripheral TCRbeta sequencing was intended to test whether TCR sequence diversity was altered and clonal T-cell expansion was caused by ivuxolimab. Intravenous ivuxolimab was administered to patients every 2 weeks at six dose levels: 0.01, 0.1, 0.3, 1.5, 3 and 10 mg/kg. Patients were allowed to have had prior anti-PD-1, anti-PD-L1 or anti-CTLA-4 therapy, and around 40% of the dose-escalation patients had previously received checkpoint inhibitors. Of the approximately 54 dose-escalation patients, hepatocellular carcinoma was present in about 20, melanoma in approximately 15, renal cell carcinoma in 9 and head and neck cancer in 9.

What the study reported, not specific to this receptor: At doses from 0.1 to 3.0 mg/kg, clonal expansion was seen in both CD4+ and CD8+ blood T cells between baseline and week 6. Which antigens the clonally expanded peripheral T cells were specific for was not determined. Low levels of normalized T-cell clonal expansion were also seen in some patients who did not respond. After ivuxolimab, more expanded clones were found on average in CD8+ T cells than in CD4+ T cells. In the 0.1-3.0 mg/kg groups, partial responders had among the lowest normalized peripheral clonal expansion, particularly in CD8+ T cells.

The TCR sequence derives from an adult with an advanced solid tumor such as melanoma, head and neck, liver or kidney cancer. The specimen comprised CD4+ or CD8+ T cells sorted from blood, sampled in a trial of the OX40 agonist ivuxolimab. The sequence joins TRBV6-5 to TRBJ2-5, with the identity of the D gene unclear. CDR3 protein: CASSFMGTQYF. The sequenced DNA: TGTGCCAGCAGTTTCATGGGGACCCAGTACTTC.